Listed below are T cell receptor beta chains from one sample, sequenced in a study of T-cell reconstitution after alpha-beta-depleted transplantation in children. Each CDR3 protein gets one entry after TCRdb re-called the PCR reads with MiXCR. The sample records some 100,000 distinct CDR3 sequences, more than 20% being singletons. The material was PBMCs, obtained before TCRalphabeta/CD19-depleted stem cell transplant. All receptors derive from a boy younger than 10 with acute lymphoblastic leukemia, due to receive a stem cell transplant. Each CDR3 is given with its conserved first and last residue. The order of the fields is CDR3 length, clone size, J gene, D gene, V gene, CDR3 protein, CDR3 DNA. D genes are given only for firm matches. The size of a clone is reported for some rows only, either as once, few or many, or as a class for expanded clones.

>15|-|TRBJ2-5|-|TRBV5-1
CASSMAQGSLETQYF
TGCGCCAGCAGCATGGCCCAGGGGAGTTTGGAGACCCAGTACTTC
>14|few|TRBJ2-7|-|TRBV5-6
CASSLGQRHYEQYF
TGTGCCAGCAGCTTGGGTCAGCGCCACTACGAGCAGTACTTC
>15|few|TRBJ2-5|TRBD1|TRBV6-1
CASSTRTGGRGTQYF
TGTGCCAGCAGTACCAGGACAGGGGGCCGGGGGACCCAGTACTTC
>15|few|TRBJ1-2|-|TRBV4-1
CASSLRIGLYYGYTF
TGCGCCAGCAGCCTAAGGATCGGACTATACTATGGCTACACCTTC
>15|few|TRBJ2-7|TRBD2|TRBV5-5
CASSFESSGLREQYF
TGTGCCAGCAGCTTTGAGTCTAGCGGGCTAAGGGAGCAGTACTTC
>15|few|TRBJ2-5|TRBD2|TRBV5-1
CASSSSTSGGETQYF
TGCGCCAGCAGCTCCTCGACTAGCGGAGGAGAGACCCAGTACTTC
>16|many|TRBJ2-7|TRBD1|TRBV4-1
CASSQVTGAYAYEQYF
TGCGCCAGCAGCCAGGTCACAGGGGCATACGCCTACGAGCAGTACTTC
>11|-|TRBJ2-3|-|TRBV6-9
CASSPGNTQYF
TGTGCCAGCAGTCCCGGCAATACGCAGTATTTT
>16|-|TRBJ2-2|TRBD2|TRBV6-2/TRBV6-3
CASSARLAESTGELFF
TGTGCCAGCAGTGCCCGACTAGCGGAGTCCACCGGGGAGCTGTTTTTT
>14|many|TRBJ2-1|TRBD2|TRBV29-1
CSGAGVSWNNEQFF
TGCAGCGGCGCGGGGGTGTCTTGGAACAATGAGCAGTTCTTC
>17|few|TRBJ1-4|-|TRBV5-5
CASSLGRKTTTNEKLFF
TGTGCCAGCAGCTTGGGACGGAAGACAACAACTAATGAAAAACTGTTTTTT
>15|-|TRBJ2-1|-|TRBV9
CASSALIQGNNEQFF
TGTGCCAGCAGTGCTCTGATACAAGGGAACAATGAGCAGTTCTTC
>14|-|TRBJ2-7|-|TRBV5-1
CASSFGGATSEQYF
TGCGCCAGCAGCTTTGGGGGGGCGACGAGCGAGCAGTACTTC
>16|-|TRBJ2-7|TRBD2|TRBV7-6
CASSPWTSGGPYEQYF
TGTGCCAGCAGCCCTTGGACTAGCGGGGGACCCTACGAGCAGTACTTC
>10|-|TRBJ1-1|-|TRBV28
CASSSGQAFF
TGTGCCAGCAGCTCTGGGCAAGCTTTCTTT
>16|few|TRBJ2-3|TRBD2|TRBV7-6
CASSPTSSGGADTQYF
TGTGCCAGCAGCCCAACTTCTAGCGGAGGGGCAGATACGCAGTATTTT
>14|-|TRBJ2-7|-|TRBV27
CASSLTRSPYEQYF
TGTGCCAGCAGCTTAACGAGGAGCCCCTACGAGCAGTACTTC
>14|-|TRBJ2-2|-|TRBV14
CASSQGSLTGELFF
TGTGCCAGCAGCCAAGGCTCACTTACCGGGGAGCTGTTTTTT
>14|-|TRBJ2-1|-|TRBV5-1
CASSLEGFGNEQFF
TGCGCCAGCAGCTTGGAAGGGTTCGGCAATGAGCAGTTCTTC
>17|few|TRBJ2-1|-|TRBV6-5
CASSYGGRRNDYNEQFF
TGTGCCAGCAGTTACGGGGGTCGGCGAAACGACTACAATGAGCAGTTCTTC
>15|-|TRBJ2-7|-|TRBV5-4
CASHRWRDSSYEQYF
TGTGCCAGCCACCGGTGGAGGGATAGCTCCTACGAGCAGTACTTC
>17|-|TRBJ1-5|TRBD1|TRBV27
CASRPTGTGGGNQPQHF
TGTGCCAGCAGGCCGACTGGGACAGGGGGGGGCAATCAGCCCCAGCATTTT
>15|many|TRBJ2-1|-|TRBV5-5
CASSVGTVSYNEQFF
TGTGCCAGCAGCGTGGGGACTGTCTCCTACAATGAGCAGTTCTTC
>15|few|TRBJ2-7|-|TRBV11-2
CASSFRAGHLYEQYF
TGTGCCAGCAGCTTCCGCGCAGGGCACCTTTACGAGCAGTACTTC
>15|-|TRBJ1-4|-|TRBV27
CASSLSGPEREKLFF
TGTGCCAGCAGTTTATCGGGGCCGGAGCGTGAAAAACTGTTTTTT
>12|-|TRBJ1-1|-|TRBV28
CASSLKTTEAFF
TGTGCCAGCAGTTTAAAAACCACTGAAGCTTTCTTT
>14|-|TRBJ2-7|-|TRBV11-2
CASSSSGGAGEQYF
TGTGCCAGCAGTAGTAGCGGAGGGGCGGGCGAGCAGTACTTC
>13|many|TRBJ2-5|-|TRBV28
CASQGGRLETQYF
TGTGCCAGTCAAGGAGGGCGGTTGGAGACCCAGTACTTC